Below, 20 T cell receptor beta chains from the same sample are listed, as sequenced in a study of STAT5B mutations in CD4+ large granular lymphocyte leukemia. The protocol was immunoSEQ multiplex PCR, while the TCRdb copy is restricted to in-frame clones and leaves out a portion. The data show nearly 35,000 clones, around 63% seen once. The source material was CD4+ T cells from blood buffy coats. The receptor source for this set is a human donor in good health.

This chain connects TRBV6-5 to TRBJ1-2, with no clear D. Germline V gene lookup returns CDR1 MNHEY and CDR2 SVGAGI. Trimming cost V 2 bases and J 0 bases, with 10 bases left between them. CDR3 size: 15 residues. CDR3 sequence (DNA): TGTGCCAGCAGTTACGCCGACGGATCTAACTATGGCTACACCTTC. It encodes CASSYADGSNYGYTF.

This chain joins TRBV5-1 and TRBJ1-2; no definite D call. Trimming removed 2 bases at V and 7 bases at J, with 15 bases between. The germline V gene encodes CDR1 SGHRS and CDR2 YFSETQ. This CDR3 has 14 residues. The CDR3 sequence: CASSLGYVGIGYTF. In nucleotides, the CDR3 is TGCGCCAGCAGCTTAGGATACGTAGGGATTGGCTACACCTTC.

This sequence joins TRBV6-1 and TRBJ1-5; 7 bases fit TRBD1. The germline V gene encodes CDR1 MNHNS and CDR2 SASEGT. This CDR3 is 15 amino acids long. J gave up 11 bases and V 0 bases, and 10 bases lay outside the gene matches. CDR3 loop: CASSEADRAPTSQHF. CDR3 bases: TGTGCCAGCAGTGAAGCAGACAGGGCACCTACTTCCCAGCATTTT.

This CDR3 reads CASSLQVDTEAFF. The CDR3 nucleotides read TGTGCCAGCAGCCTACAGGTAGACACTGAAGCTTTCTTT. V is TRBV7-3 and J is TRBJ1-1; weak D call: TRBD1 (5 bases). This CDR3 region has 13 residues. Germline V gene lookup returns CDR1 SGHTA and CDR2 FQGTGA. V was shortened by 5 bases and J by 3 bases, with 10 bases between the two germline ends. The complete variable domain, with remaining parts taken from reference TRBV7-3 and TRBJ1-1, reads GAGVSQTPSNKVTEKGKYVELRCDPISGHTALYWYRQSLGQGPEFLIYFQGTGAADDSGLPNDRFFAVRPEGSVSTLKIQRTERGDSAVYLCASSLQVDTEAFFGQGTRLTVV.

The CDR3 is CASSRQTGPNTEAFF. The DNA of the CDR3 is TGTGCCAGCAGTCGGCAGACAGGGCCGAACACTGAAGCTTTCTTT. The chain combines TRBV6-5 with TRBJ1-1; TRBD1 matches at 7 bases. This CDR3 region has 15 residues. Trimming at V came to 5 bases and at J to 1 base, leaving 7 bases not matched to a gene. Germline loops: CDR1 MNHEY, CDR2 SVGAGI.

The sample holds a few counts of this clone. The chain combines TRBV7-2 with TRBJ1-2; D is perhaps TRBD1 (5 bases). V was trimmed by 1 base and J by 5 bases, leaving 17 bases between them. This CDR3 is 16 amino acids long. Germline V gene lookup returns CDR1 SGHTA and CDR2 FQGNSA. The CDR3 bases are TGTGCCAGCAGCTTAGGTGGACGGGGGGGAGGGTATGGCTACACCTTC. This codes for CASSLGGRGGGYGYTF.

The count of this clone is one. This chain uses TRBV2 with TRBJ1-2; 7 positions agree with TRBD1. Trimming at V came to 5 bases and at J to 7 bases, leaving 4 bases not matched to a gene. Germline CDR1 is SNHLY and CDR2 is FYNNEI. There are 12 residues in the CDR3. CDR3 protein: CASSPDRFGYTF. The CDR3 nucleotides are TGTGCCAGCAGTCCGGACAGGTTTGGCTACACCTTC.

V and J are TRBV5-6 and TRBJ1-4; no definite D call. The germline V and J ends were trimmed by 0 bases and 0 bases, with 3 bases remaining between them. Germline CDR1 SGHDT, CDR2 YYEEEE. The CDR3 has 14 amino acids. The CDR3 loop reads CASSLDTTNEKLFF. The DNA of the CDR3 is TGTGCCAGCAGCTTGGATACAACTAATGAAAAACTGTTTTTT.

J is TRBJ1-5 and V is TRBV7-2; D ambiguous. The CDR3 is made up of 13 amino acids. Germline V CDR1 and CDR2: SGHTA, FQGNSA. Trimming took 5 bases from V and 1 from J, leaving 6 bases between them. The CDR3 loop is CASSPRSNQPQHF. For the CDR3, the DNA is TGTGCCAGCAGCCCTAGAAGCAATCAGCCCCAGCATTTT.

The chain carries TRBV27 and TRBJ2-6, with unresolved D. V was clipped by 10 bases and J by 0 bases, with 13 bases between them. The CDR3 extends over 15 amino acids. Germline CDR1 is MNHEY and CDR2 is SMNVEV (reference sequence). This CDR3 reads CATRRPSSGANVLTF. The CDR3 DNA reads TGTGCCACCAGAAGACCGAGCTCTGGGGCCAACGTCCTGACTTTC.

This chain links TRBV5-6 with TRBJ1-2; TRBD1 is a possible D gene (5 bases). Trimming cost V 5 bases and J 5 bases, with 16 bases left between them. Germline V gene data show CDR1 as SGHDT and CDR2 as YYEEEE. This CDR3 has 14 residues. For the CDR3, the DNA is TGTGCCAGCAGTCCCCCAGGGACTTCATATGGCTACACCTTC. Its translation is CASSPPGTSYGYTF.

This clone was recorded a few times. The chain has TRBV11-2 and TRBJ1-1; no clear D gene. CDR3 length: 13 amino acids. Germline V gene sequence: CDR1 SGHAT, CDR2 FQNNGV. V was shortened by 3 bases and J by 11 bases, with 16 bases between the two germline ends. This chain's CDR3 is CASSFEQRDLAFF. The CDR3 nucleotides are TGTGCCAGCAGCTTCGAGCAACGGGATCTGGCTTTCTTT.

The genes are TRBV9 and TRBJ1-2; 7 positions agree with TRBD1. After removal of 4 bases from V and 2 bases from J, the junction contained 11 bases not matched to a gene. The germline V gene has CDR1 SGDLS and CDR2 YYNGEE. The CDR3 is 16 amino acids. The CDR3 region is CASSPRSSTGNYGYTF. As DNA, the CDR3 is TGTGCCAGCAGCCCCCGGTCATCGACAGGGAACTATGGCTACACCTTC.

This chain links TRBV15 with TRBJ2-1; 7 nucleotides match TRBD1. The J segment lost 8 bases and the V segment lost 0 bases, leaving 7 bases of the junction unmatched. The CDR3 has 15 amino acids. Germline V gene sequence: CDR1 LNHNV, CDR2 YYDKDF (reference sequence). The CDR3 protein is CATSRDSGQLDEQFF. CDR3 sequence (DNA): TGTGCCACCAGCAGAGACTCGGGACAGCTCGATGAGCAGTTCTTC.

The chain employs TRBV27 and TRBJ2-7; weak D call: TRBD1 (7 bases). Germline V gene sequence: CDR1 MNHEY, CDR2 SMNVEV (reference sequence). The CDR3 sequence is 16 residues long. Trimming pared 10 bases from V and 1 base from J, leaving 23 bases between. CDR3 region: CATGSQTGTASYEQYF. The CDR3 nucleotides read TGTGCCACCGGGAGCCAAACTGGGACAGCTTCCTACGAGCAGTACTTC.

The V and J genes are TRBV19 and TRBJ1-5, with a weak D call TRBD1 (6 bases). Trimming removed 6 bases from V and 7 bases from J, with 16 bases in between. The CDR3 has 14 amino acids. CDR1 and CDR2 from the germline V gene are LNHDA and SQIVND (reference sequence). In DNA form, the CDR3 reads TGTGCCAGTAGGCTGGGGGGGCTAGGACAGCCCCAGCATTTT. This gives the protein CASRLGGLGQPQHF.

V usage is TRBV28 and J usage is TRBJ2-1; D uncertain. With 8 bases removed from V and 0 bases from J, the gap between germline ends came to 14 bases. Germline CDR1 is MDHEN and CDR2 is SYDVKM. This CDR3 comprises 15 residues. CDR3 nucleotides: TGTGCCAGCCCGCCAACGCAAAGCTCCTACAATGAGCAGTTCTTC. Amino acids: CASPPTQSSYNEQFF. Based on the CDR3 plus reference TRBV28 and TRBJ2-1, the full variable domain is DVKVTQSSRYLVKRTGEKVFLECVQDMDHENMFWYRQDPGLGLRLIYFSYDVKMKEKGDIPEGYSVSREKKERFSLILESASTNQTSMYLCASPPTQSSYNEQFFGPGTRLTVL.

V gene TRBV5-4 combines with J gene TRBJ2-7, with TRBD2 matching over 11 bases. Germline V gives CDR1 SGHNT, CDR2 YYREEE (reference sequence). After removal of 0 bases from V and 3 bases from J, the junction contained 2 bases not matched to a gene. The CDR3 is made up of 15 amino acids. The CDR3 DNA sequence: TGTGCCAGCAGCTTGGCCGGGACTAGCGGCTACGAGCAGTACTTC. It codes for CASSLAGTSGYEQYF.

The rearrangement uses TRBV7-3 and TRBJ1-4; D is possibly TRBD1 (6 bases). Trimming stripped 10 bases from V and 3 bases from J, with 12 bases between. Germline CDR1 and CDR2: SGHTA and FQGTGA. The CDR3 consists of 13 residues. CDR3 sequence: CATSTGPNEKLFF. CDR3 sequence (DNA): TGTGCCACGTCGACAGGCCCTAATGAAAAACTGTTTTTT.

The chain is built from TRBV7-2 and TRBJ2-1; TRBD2 is a possible D gene (6 bases). Germline loops: CDR1 SGHTA, CDR2 FQGNSA. Trimming shortened V by 5 bases and J by 3 bases, and 14 bases separated the two germline ends. CDR3 length: 15 residues. The CDR3 here is CASSAANGGYNEQFF. CDR3 in DNA: TGTGCCAGCAGCGCCGCTAACGGGGGCTACAATGAGCAGTTCTTC.